The 6 T cell receptor beta chains presented below share a single source sample, sequenced in a study of blood T cell repertoires in COVID-19. This table comes from immunoSEQ multiplex PCR, and its TCRdb copy is limited to in-frame clones, with some not included. The table lists some 380,000 clones, roughly 86% of them singletons. The sample was PBMCs or T cells enriched from blood (not recorded which). The receptors were sampled from a man aged 30 to 39 who had recovered from COVID-19.

The CDR3 loop is CASGAAVRQPQHF. The CDR3 nucleotides read TGTGCCAGTGGTGCGGCAGTCAGACAGCCCCAGCATTTT. The chain links TRBV2 to TRBJ1-5; no firm D call. This CDR3 contains 13 residues. The V gene lost 9 bases and the J gene lost 7 bases, with 16 bases spanning the gap. Germline V gives CDR1 SNHLY, CDR2 FYNNEI.

The chain couples TRBV6-1 to TRBJ2-1; 8 bases agree with TRBD2. The ends lost 2 bases at V and 7 bases at J; junction bases unmatched: 4. This CDR3 region has 14 residues. The germline V gene has CDR1 MNHNS and CDR2 SASEGT. The CDR3 spells CASSERGGHNEQFF. CDR3 nucleotide sequence: TGTGCCAGCAGTGAACGGGGGGGCCATAATGAGCAGTTCTTC.

The J gene is TRBJ1-2, the V gene TRBV5-6, with D tentatively TRBD1 (5 bases). The CDR3 spans 13 residues. V was clipped by 0 bases and J by 7 bases, with 10 bases between them. Germline V gene lookup returns CDR1 SGHDT and CDR2 YYEEEE. The CDR3 DNA reads TGTGCCAGCAGCTTGGTTAGGACAAGTGGCTACACCTTC. Amino acid sequence: CASSLVRTSGYTF.

This chain joins TRBV7-2 and TRBJ2-5, with D perhaps TRBD1 (6 bases). The CDR3 runs 14 residues. V was shortened by 1 base and J by 3 bases, with 9 bases between the two germline ends. Germline CDR1 reads SGHTA; CDR2 reads FQGNSA. In DNA, the CDR3 is TGTGCCAGCAGCTTAGATGGACAGAAAGAGACCCAGTACTTC. Amino acids: CASSLDGQKETQYF.

The table lists this clone with a count of one. The V call is TRBV6-2 or TRBV6-3, the J call TRBJ2-5; TRBD2 matches at 13 bases. The CDR3 has 18 residues. CDR1 is MNHEY and CDR2 is SVGEGT in the germline V gene. The J segment lost 0 bases and the V segment lost 2 bases, leaving 6 bases of the junction unmatched. The CDR3 region is CASSYGLAGVKYQETQYF. In nucleotides, the CDR3 is TGTGCCAGCAGTTACGGACTAGCGGGGGTCAAGTACCAAGAGACCCAGTACTTC.

The chain joins TRBV5-4 to TRBJ2-5; TRBD2 might be the D (5 bases). CDR1 is SGHNT and CDR2 is YYREEE in the germline V gene (reference sequence). V was pared by 1 base and J by 2 bases, with 12 bases between. The CDR3 contains 15 residues. The CDR3 here is CASSLSGSTQETQYF. CDR3 nucleotides: TGTGCCAGCAGCTTGTCGGGGAGCACGCAAGAGACCCAGTACTTC. Complete variable domain (other parts from reference TRBV5-4 and TRBJ2-5): ETGVTQSPTHLIKTRGQQVTLRCSSQSGHNTVSWYQQALGQGPQFIFQYYREEENGRGNFPPRFSGLQFPNYSSELNVNALELDDSALYLCASSLSGSTQETQYFGPGTRLLVL.